Given below is one T cell receptor (beta chain) in context. This sample was included in a study of blood T cell repertoires in COVID-19. Study information: The United States, Italy and Spain were the sources of the acute and convalescent COVID-19 samples. From T cells, B-cell-depleted T cells, or PBMCs came the material, which was cDNA or gDNA.

Original processing notes: Using reference gene primer amplification, nucleated cell counts were estimated. TCRdb's copy holds only in-frame clones and misses some; the assay was immunoSEQ multiplex PCR. The V and J calls and clone size are taken from that table; D and trimming were inferred from the DNA. The data hold 150,000 or so clones, with about 93% observed a single time. V lost 0 bases to trimming and J lost 6 bases, with 9 bases between them. This CDR3 has 13 amino acids. CDR1 SGHDT and CDR2 YYEEEE come from the germline V gene. This TCR derives from a woman aged 45 to 65 with acute or convalescent COVID-19. The V call is TRBV5-6, the J call TRBJ1-1, with no clear D. Sequenced material: peripheral blood. CDR3 coding DNA: TGTGCCAGCAGCTTGGGTCGGTCTGCTGAAGCTTTCTTT. This gives the protein CASSLGRSAEAFF.